The sample holds many counts of the clone carrying this T cell receptor (beta chain). Its antigen is unidentified. Graves' hyperthyroidism showing no ophthalmopathy progression within 18 months was considered stable. Each diagnosis drew on symptoms, thyroxine, TRAb, thyroid ultrasound and orbital computed tomography findings. CDR3 length: 16 amino acids. Germline V lookup: CDR1 SGHTA, CDR2 FQGTGA. With V trimmed by 5 bases and J by 4 bases, 10 bases remained unmatched. Using RNA transcripts as the source, TCR beta CDR3 regions were amplified. When the TCR CDR3 underwent first-round RT-PCR, the HTBI primer set was used. In TCRdb, the multiplex PCR reads were re-called with MiXCR into one record per CDR3 protein. The repertoire holds hundreds of thousands of distinct CDR3 sequences, with more than 15% as singletons. The source of the sample is a study of T cells in Graves' hyperthyroidism and ophthalmopathy.

Study-level results: Most thyroid clonotypes with frequency above 0.001 were detected in blood.

This chain links TRBV7-3 with TRBJ2-2, with TRBD1 matching over 7 bases. Sequences were obtained from blood. The origin of this receptor is a woman between 18 and 29 years old with Graves' hyperthyroidism. The CDR3 DNA sequence: TGTGCCAGCAGCCCCAAGGCAGGGGGTCGCACCGGGGAGCTGTTTTTT. Its protein product is CASSPKAGGRTGELFF.